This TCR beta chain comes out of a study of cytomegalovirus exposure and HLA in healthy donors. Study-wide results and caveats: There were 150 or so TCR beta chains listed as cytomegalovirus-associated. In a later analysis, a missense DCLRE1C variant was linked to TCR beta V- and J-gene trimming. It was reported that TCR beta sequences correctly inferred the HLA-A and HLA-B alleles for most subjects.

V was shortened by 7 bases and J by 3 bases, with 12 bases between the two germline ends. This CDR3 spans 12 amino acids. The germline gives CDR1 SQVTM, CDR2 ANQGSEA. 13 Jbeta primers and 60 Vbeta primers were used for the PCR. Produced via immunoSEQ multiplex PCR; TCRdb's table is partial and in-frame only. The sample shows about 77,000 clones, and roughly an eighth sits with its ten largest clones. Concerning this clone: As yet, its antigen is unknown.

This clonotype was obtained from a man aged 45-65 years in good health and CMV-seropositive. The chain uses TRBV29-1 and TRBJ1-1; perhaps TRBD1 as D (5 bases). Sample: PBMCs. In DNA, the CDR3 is TGCAGCGGTCTGGGGGGTCACACTGAAGCTTTCTTT. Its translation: CSGLGGHTEAFF.